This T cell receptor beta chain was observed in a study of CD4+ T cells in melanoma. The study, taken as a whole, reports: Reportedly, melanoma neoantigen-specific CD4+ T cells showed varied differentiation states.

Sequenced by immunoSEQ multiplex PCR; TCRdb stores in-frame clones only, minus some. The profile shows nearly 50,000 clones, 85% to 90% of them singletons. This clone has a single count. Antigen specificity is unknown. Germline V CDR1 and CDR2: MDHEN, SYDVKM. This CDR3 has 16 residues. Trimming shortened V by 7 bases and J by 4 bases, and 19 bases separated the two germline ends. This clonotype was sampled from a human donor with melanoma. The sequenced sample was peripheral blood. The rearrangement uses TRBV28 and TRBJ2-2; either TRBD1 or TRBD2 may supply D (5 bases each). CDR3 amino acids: CASTGLAGTPTGELFF. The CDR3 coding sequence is TGTGCCAGCACGGGCCTGGCAGGGACCCCCACCGGGGAGCTGTTTTTT.